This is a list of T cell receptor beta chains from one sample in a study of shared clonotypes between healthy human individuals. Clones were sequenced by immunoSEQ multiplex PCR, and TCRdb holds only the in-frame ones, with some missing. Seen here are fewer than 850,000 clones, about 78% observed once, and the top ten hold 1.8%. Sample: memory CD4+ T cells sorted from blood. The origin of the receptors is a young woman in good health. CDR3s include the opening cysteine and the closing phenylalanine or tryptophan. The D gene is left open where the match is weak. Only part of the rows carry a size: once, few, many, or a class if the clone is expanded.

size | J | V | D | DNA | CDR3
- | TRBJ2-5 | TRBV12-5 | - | TGTGCTAGTGGTGCGTCGGGATTCGAAGAGACCCAGTACTTC | CASGASGFEETQYF
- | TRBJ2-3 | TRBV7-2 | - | TGTGCCAGCAGCTTAGCGTACGGCGTCAGCACAGATACGCAGTATTTT | CASSLAYGVSTDTQYF
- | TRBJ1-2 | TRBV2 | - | TGTGCCAGCACCGAAAGGGGCTCTAACTATGGCTACACCTTC | CASTERGSNYGYTF
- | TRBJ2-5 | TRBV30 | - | TGTGCCTTTATAGGGGAGACCCAGTACTTC | CAFIGETQYF
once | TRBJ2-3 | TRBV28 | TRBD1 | TGTGCCAGCAGTTCACAGGGGGCGAGCACAGATACGCAGTATTTT | CASSSQGASTDTQYF
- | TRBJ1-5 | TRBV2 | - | TGTGCCAGCAGTGAACGCAGGGATAGCAATCAGCCCCAGCATTTT | CASSERRDSNQPQHF
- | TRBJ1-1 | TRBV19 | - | TGTGCCAGTAGTACGGTGTATAGTGGTTTGGACACTGAAGCTTTCTTT | CASSTVYSGLDTEAFF
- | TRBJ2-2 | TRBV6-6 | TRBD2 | TGTGCCAGCAGAGAGACTAGCGGGAACACCGGGGAGCTGTTTTTT | CASRETSGNTGELFF
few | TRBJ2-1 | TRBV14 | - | TGTGCCAGCAGCCAACGGGCGAGCTCCTACAATGAGCAGTTCTTC | CASSQRASSYNEQFF
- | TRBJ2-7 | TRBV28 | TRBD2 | TGTGCCAGCAGTACTCCTCTAGGGCTAGCGGGGTACGAGCAGTACTTC | CASSTPLGLAGYEQYF
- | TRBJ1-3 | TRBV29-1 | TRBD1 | TGCAGCACCAGACAGGGGGCGGATGGAAACACCATATATTTT | CSTRQGADGNTIYF
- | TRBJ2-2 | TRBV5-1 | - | TGCGCCAGCAGCTCGACCGGGACCCTTCTGAGGGGGGAGCTGTTTTTT | CASSSTGTLLRGELFF
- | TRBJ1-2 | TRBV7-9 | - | TGTGCCAGCAGCTTAGCGGGGGCGCAGGGACGTGGCTACACCTTC | CASSLAGAQGRGYTF
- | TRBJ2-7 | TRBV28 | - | TGTGCCAGCACGAAACAGGGCTACGAGCAGTACTTC | CASTKQGYEQYF
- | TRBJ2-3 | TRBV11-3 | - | TGTGCCAGCAGCTTAGTGGGAGCAGATACGCAGTATTTT | CASSLVGADTQYF
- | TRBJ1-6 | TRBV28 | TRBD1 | TGTGCCAGCAGACAGGGGAGCACCTATAATTCACCCCTCCACTTT | CASRQGSTYNSPLHF
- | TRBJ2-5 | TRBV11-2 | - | TGTGCCAGCACCACGGGGGCCTCGGGGGCGACCCAGTACTTC | CASTTGASGATQYF
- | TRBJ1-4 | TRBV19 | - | TGTGCCAGTAGTCCGGCAACTAATGAAAAACTGTTTTTT | CASSPATNEKLFF
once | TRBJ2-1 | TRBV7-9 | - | TGTGCCAGCAGCGATGCTAGATTTGAGCAGTTCTTC | CASSDARFEQFF
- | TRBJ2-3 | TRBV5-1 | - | TGCGCCAGCAGCTCCGGCGGACCCCCTAGCACAGATACGCAGTATTTT | CASSSGGPPSTDTQYF
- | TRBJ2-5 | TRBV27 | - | TGTGCCAGCAGTTTATCCGGTTCCCCAGAGACCCAGTACTTC | CASSLSGSPETQYF
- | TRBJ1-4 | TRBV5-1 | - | TGCGCCAGCAGCCCATGGACAGACAATGAAAAACTGTTTTTT | CASSPWTDNEKLFF
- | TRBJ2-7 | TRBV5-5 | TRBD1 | TGTGCCAGCAGCTTAGTGTATCGGACAGGGCCTCCCTACGAGCAGTACTTC | CASSLVYRTGPPYEQYF
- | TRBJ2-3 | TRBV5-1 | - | TGCGCCAGCAGCTTGGGAGTCCCTAGCACAGATACGCAGTATTTT | CASSLGVPSTDTQYF
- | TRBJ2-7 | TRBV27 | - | TGTGCCAGCAGTATCGACAACTCCTACGAGCAGTACTTC | CASSIDNSYEQYF
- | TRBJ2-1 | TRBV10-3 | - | TGTGCCATCAGTGAGCTACACGGCGGTGAGCAGTTCTTC | CAISELHGGEQFF
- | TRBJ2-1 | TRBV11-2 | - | TGTGCCAGCAGCTTTGGATTACCCCCCGATGAGCAGTTCTTC | CASSFGLPPDEQFF
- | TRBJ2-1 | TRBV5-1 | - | TGCGCCAGCAGCGCCGACTCTCTTGGCTACAATGAGCAGTTCTTC | CASSADSLGYNEQFF
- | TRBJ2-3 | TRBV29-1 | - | TGCAGCGTCGCTCAAGGGTGGGGACGGAGCACAGATACGCAGTATTTT | CSVAQGWGRSTDTQYF
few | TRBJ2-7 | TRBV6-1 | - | TGTGCCAGCAGTGCCCCCAGTGGCGCTATCCCATCCTACGAGCAGTACTTC | CASSAPSGAIPSYEQYF
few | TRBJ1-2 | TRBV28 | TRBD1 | TGTGCCAGCAGTCTCGACCACAGGGGGCACTATGGCTACACCTTC | CASSLDHRGHYGYTF
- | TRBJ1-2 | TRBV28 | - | TGTGCCAGCAGTTTACCCCCTTGGGCCGCTAACTATGGCTACACCTTC | CASSLPPWAANYGYTF
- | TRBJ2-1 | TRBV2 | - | TGTGCCAGCAGTTATGACAATGAGCAGTTCTTC | CASSYDNEQFF